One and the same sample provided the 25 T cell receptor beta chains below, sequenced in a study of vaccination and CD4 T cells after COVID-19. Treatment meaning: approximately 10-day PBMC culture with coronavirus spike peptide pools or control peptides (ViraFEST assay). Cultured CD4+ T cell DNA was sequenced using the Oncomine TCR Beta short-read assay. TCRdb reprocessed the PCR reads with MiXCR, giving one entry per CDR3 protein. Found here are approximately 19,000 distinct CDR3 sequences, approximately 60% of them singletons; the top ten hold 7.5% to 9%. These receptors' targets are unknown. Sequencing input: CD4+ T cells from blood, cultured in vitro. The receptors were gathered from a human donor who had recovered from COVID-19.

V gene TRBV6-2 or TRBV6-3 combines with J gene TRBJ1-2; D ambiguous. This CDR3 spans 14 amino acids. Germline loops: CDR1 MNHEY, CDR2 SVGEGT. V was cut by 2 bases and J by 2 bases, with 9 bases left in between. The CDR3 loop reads CASSYPAGNYGYTF. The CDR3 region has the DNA TGTGCCAGCAGTTACCCTGCAGGAAACTATGGCTACACCTTC.

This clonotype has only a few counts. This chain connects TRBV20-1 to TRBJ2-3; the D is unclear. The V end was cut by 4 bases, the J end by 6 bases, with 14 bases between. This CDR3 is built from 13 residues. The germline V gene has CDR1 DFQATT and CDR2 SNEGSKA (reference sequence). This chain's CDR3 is CSATRVVGDTQYF. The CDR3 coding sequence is TGCAGTGCTACTAGGGTGGTTGGTGATACGCAGTATTTT.

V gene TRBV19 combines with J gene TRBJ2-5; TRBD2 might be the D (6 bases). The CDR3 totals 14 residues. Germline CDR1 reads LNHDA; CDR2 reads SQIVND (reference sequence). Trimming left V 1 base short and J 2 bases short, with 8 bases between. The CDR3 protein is CASSIVGLQETQYF. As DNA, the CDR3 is TGTGCCAGTAGTATAGTTGGACTACAAGAGACCCAGTACTTC.

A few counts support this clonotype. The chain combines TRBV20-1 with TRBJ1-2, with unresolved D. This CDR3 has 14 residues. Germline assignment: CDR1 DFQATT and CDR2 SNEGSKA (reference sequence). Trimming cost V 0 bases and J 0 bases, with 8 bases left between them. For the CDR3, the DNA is TGCAGTGCTAGAGATCCGGGGACTAACTATGGCTACACCTTC. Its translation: CSARDPGTNYGYTF.

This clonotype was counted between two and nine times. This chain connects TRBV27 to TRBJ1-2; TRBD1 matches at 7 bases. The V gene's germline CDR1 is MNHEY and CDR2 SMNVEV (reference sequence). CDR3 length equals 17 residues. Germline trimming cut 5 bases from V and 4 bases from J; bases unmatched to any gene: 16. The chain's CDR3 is CASSLATRDSGVYGYTF. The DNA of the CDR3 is TGTGCCAGCAGTCTCGCTACCCGGGACAGCGGAGTCTATGGCTACACCTTC.

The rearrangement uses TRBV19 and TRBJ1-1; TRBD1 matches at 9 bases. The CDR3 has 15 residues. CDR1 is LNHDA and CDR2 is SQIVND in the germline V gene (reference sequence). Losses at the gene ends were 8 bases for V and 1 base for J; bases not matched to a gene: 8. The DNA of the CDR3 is TGTGCCAGTGGAGGACAGGGGAAGGGGAACACTGAAGCTTTCTTT. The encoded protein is CASGGQGKGNTEAFF.

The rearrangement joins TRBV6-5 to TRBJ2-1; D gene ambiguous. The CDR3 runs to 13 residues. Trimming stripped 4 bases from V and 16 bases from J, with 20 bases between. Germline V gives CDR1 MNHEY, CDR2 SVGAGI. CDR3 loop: CASSSSWTALRFF. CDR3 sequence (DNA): TGTGCCAGCAGTTCGTCTTGGACGGCCCTCCGTTTCTTC.

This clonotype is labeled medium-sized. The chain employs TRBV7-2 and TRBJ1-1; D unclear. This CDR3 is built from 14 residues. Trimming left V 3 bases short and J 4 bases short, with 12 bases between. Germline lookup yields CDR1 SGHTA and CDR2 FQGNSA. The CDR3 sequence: CASSLVGRSTEAFF. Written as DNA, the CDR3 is TGTGCCAGCAGCTTGGTTGGAAGGAGCACTGAAGCTTTCTTT.

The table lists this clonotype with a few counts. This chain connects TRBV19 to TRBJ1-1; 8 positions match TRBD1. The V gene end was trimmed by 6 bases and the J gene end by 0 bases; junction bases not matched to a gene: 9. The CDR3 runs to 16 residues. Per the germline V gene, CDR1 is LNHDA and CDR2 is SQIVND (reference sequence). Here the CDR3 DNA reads TGTGCCAGTAGAAGACAGGGGACGACCATGAACACTGAAGCTTTCTTT. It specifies CASRRQGTTMNTEAFF. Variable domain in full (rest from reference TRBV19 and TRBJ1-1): DGGITQSPKYLFRKEGQNVTLSCEQNLNHDAMYWYRQDPGQGLRLIYYSQIVNDFQKGDIAEGYSVSREKKESFPLTVTSAQKNPTAFYLCASRRQGTTMNTEAFFGQGTRLTVV.

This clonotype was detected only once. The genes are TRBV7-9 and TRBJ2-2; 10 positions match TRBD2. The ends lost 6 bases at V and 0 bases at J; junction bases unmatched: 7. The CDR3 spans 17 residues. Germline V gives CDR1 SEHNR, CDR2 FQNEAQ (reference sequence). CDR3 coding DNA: TGTGCCAGCAGTTCACTAGCGGGACTTGCGAACACCGGGGAGCTGTTTTTT. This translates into CASSSLAGLANTGELFF.

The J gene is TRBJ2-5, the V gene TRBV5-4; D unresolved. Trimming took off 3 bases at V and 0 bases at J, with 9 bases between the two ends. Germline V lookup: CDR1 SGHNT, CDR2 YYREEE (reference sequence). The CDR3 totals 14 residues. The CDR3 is CASSSPTDQETQYF. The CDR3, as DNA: TGTGCCAGCAGCTCACCGACGGACCAAGAGACCCAGTACTTC. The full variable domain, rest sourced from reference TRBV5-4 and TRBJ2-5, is ETGVTQSPTHLIKTRGQQVTLRCSSQSGHNTVSWYQQALGQGPQFIFQYYREEENGRGNFPPRFSGLQFPNYSSELNVNALELDDSALYLCASSSPTDQETQYFGPGTRLLVL.

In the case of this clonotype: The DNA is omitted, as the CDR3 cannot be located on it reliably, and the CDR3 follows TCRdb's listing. The CDR3 sequence is CISVPVEEAFF. The chain has TRBV7-5 and TRBJ1-1. TRBV7-5 is listed as a pseudogene. The CDR3 region is 11 residues in length, termini included.

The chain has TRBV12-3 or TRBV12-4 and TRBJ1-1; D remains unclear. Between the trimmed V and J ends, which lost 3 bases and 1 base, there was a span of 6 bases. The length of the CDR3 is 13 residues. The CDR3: CASSLAGNTEAFF. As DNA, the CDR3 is TGTGCCAGCAGTTTGGCGGGGAACACTGAAGCTTTCTTT.

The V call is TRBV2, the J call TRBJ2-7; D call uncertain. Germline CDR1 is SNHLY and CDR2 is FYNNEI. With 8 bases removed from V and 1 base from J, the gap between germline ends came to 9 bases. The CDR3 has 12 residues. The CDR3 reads CASSSGSYEQYF. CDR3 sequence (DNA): TGTGCCAGCTCCTCTGGGTCCTACGAGCAGTACTTC.

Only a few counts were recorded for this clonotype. CDR3 nucleotides: TGCAGTGCTCAACCGAGAGCGGGAAGGGACACCGGGGAGCTGTTTTTT. Its translation is CSAQPRAGRDTGELFF. The chain employs TRBV20-1 and TRBJ2-2, with 7 bases that match TRBD2. Trimming at V came to 5 bases and at J to 3 bases, leaving 12 bases not matched to a gene. The CDR3 sequence is 16 residues long. Germline V gene lookup returns CDR1 DFQATT and CDR2 SNEGSKA (reference sequence).

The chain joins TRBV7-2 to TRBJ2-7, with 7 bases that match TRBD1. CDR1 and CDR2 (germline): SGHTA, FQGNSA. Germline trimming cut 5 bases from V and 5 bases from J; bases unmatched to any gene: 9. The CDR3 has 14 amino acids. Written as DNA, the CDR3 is TGTGCCAGCAGCCTTACTTGGACAGGTAACGAGCAGTACTTC. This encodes CASSLTWTGNEQYF.

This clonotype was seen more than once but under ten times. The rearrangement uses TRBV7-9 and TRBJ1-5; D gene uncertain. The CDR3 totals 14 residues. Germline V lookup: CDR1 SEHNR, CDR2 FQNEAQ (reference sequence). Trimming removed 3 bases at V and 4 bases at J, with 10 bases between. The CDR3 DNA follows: TGTGCCAGCAGCTTTTCCCAGGCTAATCAGCCCCAGCATTTT. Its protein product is CASSFSQANQPQHF. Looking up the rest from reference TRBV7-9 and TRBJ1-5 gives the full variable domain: DTGVSQNPRHKITKRGQNVTFRCDPISEHNRLYWYRQTLGQGPEFLTYFQNEAQLEKSRLLSDRFSAERPKGSFSTLEIQRTEQGDSAMYLCASSFSQANQPQHFGDGTRLSIL.

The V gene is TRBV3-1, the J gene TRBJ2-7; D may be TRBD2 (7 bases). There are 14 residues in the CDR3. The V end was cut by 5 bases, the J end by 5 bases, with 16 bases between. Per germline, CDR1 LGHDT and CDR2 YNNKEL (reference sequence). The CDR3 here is CASSALGRDNEQYF. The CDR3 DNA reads TGTGCCAGCAGCGCTCTGGGGAGGGACAACGAGCAGTACTTC.

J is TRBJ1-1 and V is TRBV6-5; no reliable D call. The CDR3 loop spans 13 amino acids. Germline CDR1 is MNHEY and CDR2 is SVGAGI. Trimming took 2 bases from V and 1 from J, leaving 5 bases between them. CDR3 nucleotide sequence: TGTGCCAGCAGTTACATAGAGAACACTGAAGCTTTCTTT. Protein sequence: CASSYIENTEAFF.

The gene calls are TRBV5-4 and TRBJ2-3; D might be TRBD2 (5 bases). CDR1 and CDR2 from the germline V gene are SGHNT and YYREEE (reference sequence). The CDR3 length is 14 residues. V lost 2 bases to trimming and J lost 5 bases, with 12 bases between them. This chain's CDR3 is CASSFGSSGDTQYF. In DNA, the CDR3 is TGTGCCAGCAGCTTTGGGAGTTCGGGAGATACGCAGTATTTT.

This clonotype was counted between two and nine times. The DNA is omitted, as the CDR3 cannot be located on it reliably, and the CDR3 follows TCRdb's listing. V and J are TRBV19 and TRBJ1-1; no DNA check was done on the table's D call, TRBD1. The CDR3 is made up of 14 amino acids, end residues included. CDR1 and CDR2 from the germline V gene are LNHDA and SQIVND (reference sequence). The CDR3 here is CASTSGQAYTEAFF.

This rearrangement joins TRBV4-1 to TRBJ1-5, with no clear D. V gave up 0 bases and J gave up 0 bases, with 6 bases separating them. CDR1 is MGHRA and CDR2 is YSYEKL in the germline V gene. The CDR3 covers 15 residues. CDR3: CASSQENYSNQPQHF. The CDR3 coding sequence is TGCGCCAGCAGCCAAGAAAACTATAGCAATCAGCCCCAGCATTTT.

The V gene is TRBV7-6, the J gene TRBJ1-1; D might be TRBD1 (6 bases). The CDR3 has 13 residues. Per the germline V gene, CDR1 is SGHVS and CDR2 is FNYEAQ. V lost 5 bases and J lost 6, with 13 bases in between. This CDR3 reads CASSQGQGAEAFF. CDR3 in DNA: TGTGCCAGCAGCCAGGGGCAGGGTGCTGAAGCTTTCTTT. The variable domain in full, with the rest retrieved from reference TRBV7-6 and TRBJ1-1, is GAGVSQSPRYKVTKRGQDVALRCDPISGHVSLYWYRQALGQGPEFLTYFNYEAQQDKSGLPNDRFSAERPEGSISTLTIQRTEQRDSAMYRCASSQGQGAEAFFGQGTRLTVV.

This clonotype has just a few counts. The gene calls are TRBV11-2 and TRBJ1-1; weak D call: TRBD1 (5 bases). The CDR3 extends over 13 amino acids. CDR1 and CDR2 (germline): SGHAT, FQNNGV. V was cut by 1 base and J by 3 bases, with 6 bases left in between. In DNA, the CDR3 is TGTGCCAGCAGCTTAGGAGGGGACACTGAAGCTTTCTTT. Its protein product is CASSLGGDTEAFF.

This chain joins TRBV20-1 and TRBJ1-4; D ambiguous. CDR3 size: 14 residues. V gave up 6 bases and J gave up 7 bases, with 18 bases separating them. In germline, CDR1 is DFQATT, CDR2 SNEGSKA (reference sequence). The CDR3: CSAKLGLSIEKLFF. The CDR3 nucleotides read TGCAGTGCAAAACTCGGACTTTCAATTGAAAAACTGTTTTTT.